The TCR beta chain under discussion was sequenced for a study of cytomegalovirus exposure and HLA in healthy donors. The PCR employed 60 Vbeta primers together with 13 Jbeta primers. Using immunoSEQ multiplex PCR, the repertoire was profiled, and TCRdb retains in-frame clones only, with some absent. The sample includes some 150,000 clones, about 81% of them seen just once. Broader study findings: According to the study, roughly 160 TCR beta chains were cytomegalovirus-associated.

Germline V CDR1 and CDR2: SGHRS, YFSETQ. The V end lost 0 bases, the J end lost 2 bases, and 6 bases lay between the germline ends. The CDR3 is made up of 14 amino acids. Notes on this clone: Its antigen is unidentified. Different DNA sequences within this sample yield the same CDR3.

The TCR sequence derives from a man aged 30 to 45 in good health and CMV-seronegative. The sample was PBMCs. The chain recombines TRBV5-1 with TRBJ1-5; possible D gene TRBD1, 5 bases. The CDR3 DNA reads as TGCGCCAGCAGCTTGGGCAGGGGCAATCAGCCCCAGCATTTT. Translating gives CASSLGRGNQPQHF.